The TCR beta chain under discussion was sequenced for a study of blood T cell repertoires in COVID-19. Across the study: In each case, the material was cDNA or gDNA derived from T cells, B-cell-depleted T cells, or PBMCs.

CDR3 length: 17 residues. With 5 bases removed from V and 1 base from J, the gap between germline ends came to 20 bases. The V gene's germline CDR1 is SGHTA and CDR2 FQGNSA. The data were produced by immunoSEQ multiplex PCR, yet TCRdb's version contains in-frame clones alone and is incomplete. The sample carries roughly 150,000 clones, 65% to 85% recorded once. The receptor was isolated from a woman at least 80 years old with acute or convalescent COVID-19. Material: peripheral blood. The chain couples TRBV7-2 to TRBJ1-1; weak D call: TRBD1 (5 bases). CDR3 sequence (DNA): TGTGCCAGCAGCACCAGACAGACTAGCTTTGGGAACACTGAAGCTTTCTTT. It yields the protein CASSTRQTSFGNTEAFF.